The present entry profiles one T cell receptor (beta chain) with its context. The CDR3 has 16 amino acids. CDR1 LNHDA and CDR2 SQIVND come from the germline V gene (reference sequence). V was trimmed by 3 bases and J by 0 bases, leaving 12 bases between them. This specimen belongs to a study of shared clonotypes between healthy human individuals. Genomic DNA of every subset was divided equally among multiple immunoSEQ plates. Sequencing was performed with immunoSEQ multiplex PCR; in TCRdb, only in-frame clones are kept and a portion is missing. The sample contains over 850,000 clones, around 78% of which appear only once.

V usage is TRBV19 and J usage is TRBJ2-1; D not resolved. The clonotype comes from a young man in good health. Some clones in this sample may be carry-over from other donors' samples. Material: memory CD4+ T cells from PBMCs. Documented subset: CD45RA-negative fraction. The CDR3 nucleotides read TGTGCCAGTAGTATCAGATCCAGTAGCTCCTACAATGAGCAGTTCTTC. Protein product: CASSIRSSSSYNEQFF.